This T cell receptor (beta chain) appears in the sequencing data of a study of T cell responses to AZD1222 COVID-19 vaccine. In the case of this clone: The antigen remains unidentified.

Trimming cost V 3 bases and J 5 bases; bases outside gene matches: 4. Germline CDR1 is SQVTM and CDR2 is ANQGSEA. This CDR3 has 13 amino acids. The table came from immunoSEQ multiplex PCR; TCRdb's copy has only in-frame clones and leaves some out. The profile shows 150,000 or so clones, almost 95% of them singletons. Study-wide results and limits: It was only a handful of AZD1222 recipients who were seropositive at baseline. Without day 14 samples, only post-peak T cell repertoires were studied. The study reported that nearly half of spike-specific TCRs target unmutated variant regions. Donors in the cohort were predominantly white British and more often female, and clonal diversity was possibly underestimated.

Material: peripheral blood, obtained 28 days after the second AZD1222 dose. The TCR sequence derives from an adult who received the AZD1222 COVID-19 vaccine. V is TRBV29-1 and J is TRBJ2-3; 8 bases are shared with TRBD2. CDR3 DNA: TGCAGCGTTGATTATCTAGCGGGAGATACGCAGTATTTT. Amino acids: CSVDYLAGDTQYF.